The present TCR beta chain was sequenced within a study of patients and donors after allogeneic stem cell transplantation. V was pared by 2 bases and J by 8 bases, with 3 bases between. CDR3 size: 11 residues. Germline V gene sequence: CDR1 SGHAT, CDR2 FQDESV (reference sequence). This clonotype was counted between two and nine times. TCRdb redid the calling of the RT-PCR reads with MiXCR, one entry per CDR3 protein. The repertoire holds about 40,000 distinct CDR3 sequences, 25% to 35% seen once, with 60% to 80% in the top ten. The sequence was collected from a human donor who was either an allogeneic HSCT recipient or a stem cell or donor lymphocyte infusion donor (not recorded which). It is not recorded whose cells these are; they may come from a transplant donor. The chain links TRBV11-1 to TRBJ2-2; D uncertain. Sequences were obtained from blood, either unsorted or a sorted T cell fraction (not recorded which). The CDR3 DNA follows: TGTGCCAGCAGCTTAAGGGGGGAGCTGTTTTTT. Its protein is CASSLRGELFF.